Each of the 8 T cell receptor beta chains below was sequenced from the same sample in a study of T cell responses to AZD1222 COVID-19 vaccine listed by TCRdb under 2021. The method behind the library was the immunoSEQ multiplex PCR assay. Here the immuneACCESS table is served through TCRdb, limited to in-frame sequences with V and J called. Missing clones are a known gap in these copies; in checked studies unresolved V genes cover under half, and the rest lacks a known reason. The sample table records just over 8,000 clones; roughly 88% of these occur just once. Clones ranked in the top ten supply less than 9% of the sample. Sample time point, as interpreted from the label and publication: about 28 days (+/-7) after the second vaccine dose. Here the sequenced sample was peripheral blood, taken 28 days after the second AZD1222 dose. The source of these receptors is an adult who received the AZD1222 COVID-19 vaccine.

The J gene is TRBJ1-1, the V gene TRBV7-2, with D unclear. This CDR3 contains 12 residues. V was trimmed by 3 bases and J by 4 bases, leaving 6 bases between them. CDR1 is SGHTA, CDR2 FQGNSA, per germline. The chain's CDR3 is CASSLHGTEAFF. The DNA of the CDR3 is TGTGCCAGCAGCTTGCACGGCACTGAAGCTTTCTTT. Filled out from reference TRBV7-2 and TRBJ1-1, the complete variable domain reads GAGVSQSPSNKVTEKGKDVELRCDPISGHTALYWYRQSLGQGLEFLIYFQGNSAPDKSGLPSDRFSAERTGGSVSTLTIQRTQQEDSAVYLCASSLHGTEAFFGQGTRLTVV.

This chain connects TRBV3-1 (or the pseudogene TRBV3-2) to TRBJ2-7; 8 bases agree with TRBD1. CDR1 LGHDT and CDR2 YNNKEL come from the germline V gene (reference sequence). This CDR3 is 14 amino acids long. The V and J ends lost 3 bases and 7 bases, in that order; junction bases with no gene match: 8. CDR3 bases: TGTGCCAGCAGCCAGGGTCAGGGGGCTAGTGAGCAGTACTTC. This sequence encodes CASSQGQGASEQYF.

This clone has just one count. The chain uses TRBV18 and TRBJ1-6; a possible D gene is TRBD1 (5 bases). The CDR3 has 16 amino acids. The V gene's germline CDR1 is KGHSH and CDR2 LQKENI. Trimming took off 6 bases at V and 7 bases at J, with 19 bases between the two ends. The CDR3 DNA sequence: TGTGCCAGCTCCGCTTTCGACGGATCAGGGAATTCACCCCTCCACTTT. Translating gives CASSAFDGSGNSPLHF.

The chain joins TRBV1 to TRBJ2-2; TRBD2, as called in the table, went unchecked against the DNA. TRBV1 is given as a pseudogene. This CDR3 contains 14 residues. The CDR3 DNA sequence: TGCACCAGCAGCCAAGTTTCGGCTAGTCGGGAGCTGTTTTTT. The encoded protein is CTSSQVSASRELFF.

This chain joins TRBV5-8 and TRBJ2-7, with TRBD1 identical over 7 bases. The CDR3 sequence is 15 residues long. Trimming took 4 bases from V and 0 from J; bases not matched to a gene: 7. Germline V lookup: CDR1 SGHTS, CDR2 YDEGEE. CDR3: CASSVSGQVSYEQYF. The CDR3 coding sequence is TGTGCCAGCAGCGTCAGCGGACAGGTCTCCTACGAGCAGTACTTC.

As DNA, the CDR3 is TGTGCCAGCGGGCGTCAAGAGCGCCCTTGCTACGAGCAGTACTTC. It encodes CASGRQERPCYEQYF. V and J are TRBV21-1 and TRBJ2-7. TRBV21-1 is annotated as a pseudogene. The CDR3 runs to 15 residues.

This rearrangement joins TRBV25-1 to TRBJ1-2, with D tentatively TRBD1 (6 bases). This CDR3 comprises 14 residues. V lost 0 bases to trimming and J lost 7 bases, with 12 bases between them. The germline CDR1 and CDR2 sequences are MGHDK and SYGVNS. The CDR3 DNA follows: TGTGCCAGCAGTGAATATCAGGGGCGCGGTGGCTACACCTTC. It yields the protein CASSEYQGRGGYTF.

CDR3 residues: CASRGFRGGVYEETQYF. The DNA of the CDR3 is TGTGCCAGCCGAGGCTTCCGAGGGGGCGTGTATGAAGAGACCCAGTACTTC. The J gene is TRBJ2-5, the V gene TRBV19, with TRBD1 identical over 7 bases. The CDR3 is 17 amino acids. CDR1 LNHDA and CDR2 SQIVND come from the germline V gene (reference sequence). The V gene end was trimmed by 9 bases and the J gene end by 3 bases; junction bases not matched to a gene: 19.